This paragraph reports one TCR beta chain. What it binds is not known. The data originate from a study of CD8 T cells in Susac syndrome. Study-level findings and limits: The TCR sequencing and HLA analysis in the study involved a relatively small number of individuals, as the study acknowledged.

Peripheral blood CD8+ and CD4+ T cells were profiled by TCR beta sequencing. The multiple sclerosis controls were treatment-naive patients with relapsing-remitting disease that was stable or active. Negative isolation was applied to CD8+ and CD4+ T cells, and FACS enrichment was applied to TEMRA cells. Random-hexamer reverse transcription was applied to roughly 0.45 to 1 ug RNA. TCRdb recomputed calls from the immunoSEQ multiplex PCR reads with MiXCR, one row per CDR3 protein. The table records about 130,000 distinct CDR3 sequences, approximately 94% of them present only once. This CDR3 has 12 amino acids. The germline V gene has CDR1 MNHEY and CDR2 SMNVEV (reference sequence). Trimming pared 3 bases from V and 7 bases from J, leaving 10 bases between.

The sample taken for sequencing was CD4+ T cells from PBMCs. The sequence came from a human donor with multiple sclerosis. This chain links TRBV27 with TRBJ2-7, with a possible D match to TRBD2 (6 bases). For the CDR3, the DNA is TGTGCCAGCAGTTTTTATGGAGGGGAGCAGTACTTC. It specifies CASSFYGGEQYF.